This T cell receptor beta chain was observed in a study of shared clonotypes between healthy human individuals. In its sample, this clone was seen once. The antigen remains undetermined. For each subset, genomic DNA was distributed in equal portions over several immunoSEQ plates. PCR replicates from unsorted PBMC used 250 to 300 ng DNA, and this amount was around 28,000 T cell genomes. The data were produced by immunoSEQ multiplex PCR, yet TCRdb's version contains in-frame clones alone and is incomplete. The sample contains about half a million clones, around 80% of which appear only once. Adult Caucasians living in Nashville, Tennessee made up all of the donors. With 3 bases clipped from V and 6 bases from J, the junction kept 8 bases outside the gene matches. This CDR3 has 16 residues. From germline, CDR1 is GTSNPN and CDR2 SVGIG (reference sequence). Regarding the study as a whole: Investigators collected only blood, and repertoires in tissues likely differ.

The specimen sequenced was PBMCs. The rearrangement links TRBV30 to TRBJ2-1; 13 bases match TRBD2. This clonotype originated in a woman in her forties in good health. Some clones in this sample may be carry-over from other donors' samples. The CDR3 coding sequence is TGTGCCTGGAGGCCGGGACTAGCGGGAAGGATCAATGAGCAGTTCTTC. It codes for CAWRPGLAGRINEQFF. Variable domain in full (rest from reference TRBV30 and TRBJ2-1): SQTIHQWPATLVQPVGSPLSLECTVEGTSNPNLYWYRQAAGRGLQLLFYSVGIGQISSEVPQNLSASRPQDRQFILSSKKLLLSDSGFYLCAWRPGLAGRINEQFFGPGTRLTVL.